This TCR beta chain originates from a study of shared clonotypes between healthy human individuals. Sequencing used immunoSEQ multiplex PCR; TCRdb keeps in-frame clones, though not all of them. Of some 2 million clones in the sample, about 94% were seen once. Naive CD8 cells, CD45RO-negative and positively selected for CCR7, excluded terminally differentiated effector memory CD45RA+ cells. Germline V gene data show CDR1 as GTSNPN and CDR2 as SVGIG (reference sequence). With 1 base removed from V and 4 bases from J, the gap between germline ends came to 18 bases. The CDR3 contains 16 residues. The sequenced sample consisted of naive CD8+ T cells sorted from blood. J is TRBJ2-3 and V is TRBV30, with D perhaps matching TRBD2 (10 bases). The receptor was derived from a man younger than 30 in good health. The CDR3 DNA is TGTGCCTGGAGTGGAGGGACAGGGACTAGCGCAGATACGCAGTATTTT. Protein: CAWSGGTGTSADTQYF.